The T cell receptor (beta chain) under discussion was sequenced for a study of blood T cell repertoires in COVID-19 (dated by TCRdb to 2020 to 2021). Study-wide context: Samples covering the acute and convalescent phases of COVID-19 were provided by collaborators in the United States, Italy and Spain. A de-identified subject ID, COVID-19 status, age in years and sex were almost always included in the sample metadata. Deeply sampled blood TCRbeta repertoires from subjects exposed to, actively infected with, or recovered from COVID-19 were included in the dataset. A freely available public database, intended as a resource for researchers studying the immune response to SARS-CoV-2, is where the repertoires were released. Samples came from the ongoing ImmuneRACE study (first 160 participants) plus 1,254 subjects from 6 global collaborators. Where available, HLA class I and class II types were obtained from metadata supplied by the sample provider rather than from assay-based typing. The prospective study material was composed of cDNA or gDNA derived from T cells, B-cell-depleted T cells, or PBMCs. Results and caveats for the whole study, not just this receptor: Clinical and demographic metadata were provided uncurated, with the amount varying by source and participant.

The collaborating institutions used their own protocols to collect whole blood in K2EDTA tubes. For TCRbeta analysis, collaborators shipped samples in one of three forms: frozen whole blood, isolated PBMCs, or DNA extracted from either of those sample types. A remark on this clone: The antigen it recognizes is unknown. Nothing much larger sits one base from this clone, and base qualities are not available.

TCRbeta CDR3 regions were amplified from genomic DNA by means of the immunoSEQ Assay, a bias-controlled multiplex PCR. For the original study's pipeline: Within the assay, amplification of reference gene primers was used to estimate how many nucleated cells each sample contained. To quantify the absolute abundance of each unique TCRbeta CDR3 rearrangement, sequence reads were collapsed and filtered. For each sample, productive Simpson clonality was calculated by taking the square root of Simpson's diversity index across productive rearrangements. Entries here come from immuneACCESS through TCRdb and include only in-frame sequences with V and J called. Some clones fail to appear in such tables; in the studies checked, an unresolved V gene covers under half of the shortfall, and the cause of the remainder is unknown. V, J and clone size reflect that table, while D and trimming were determined from the DNA. For this sample there are about 490,000 clones; roughly 88% appear just once. The ten most abundant clones make up approximately 3.2% of the sample.

Counted from cysteine to phenylalanine, this CDR3 has 17 amino acids. CDR3 DNA is the only sequence kept; it has 51 bases, read in frame from the first base. Unmatched junction bases come to 8, with V trimmed by 2 bases and J by 3 bases. Via the germline V gene, CDR1 is KGHSH and CDR2 LQKENI. The rearrangement combines TRBV18 with TRBJ2-7, with 12 bases aligning to TRBD1. The TCR was taken from a human donor in a cohort sampled during active COVID-19. Sequencing was carried out using peripheral blood. The CDR3 has the sequence CASSPTPGTGGGYEQYF. At the DNA level, the sequence is TGTGCCAGCTCACCAACCCCCGGGACAGGGGGCGGCTACGAGCAGTACTTC.